These 32 T cell receptor beta chains share one sample of origin, sequenced in a study of shared clonotypes between healthy human individuals. Sequencing used immunoSEQ multiplex PCR; TCRdb keeps in-frame clones, though not all of them. Here the sample spans approximately 2,000,000 clones, 90% to 95% being singletons. Terminally differentiated effector memory CD45RA+ cells were excluded by CCR7 positive selection of CD45RO-negative cells. Sample: naive CD8+ T cells from PBMCs. The source is a man younger than 35 in good health. Some clones in this sample may be carry-over from other donors' samples.

This clone was found a few times. This rearrangement joins TRBV4-1 to TRBJ1-2; D not certain. The CDR3 totals 16 residues. The V end lost 6 bases, the J end lost 0 bases, and 17 bases lay between the germline ends. In germline, CDR1 is MGHRA, CDR2 YSYEKL. The CDR3 is CASSQLYLLANYGYTF. CDR3 sequence (DNA): TGCGCCAGCAGTCAACTGTACTTATTAGCTAACTATGGCTACACCTTC.

This clone was seen just once. The chain has TRBV9 and TRBJ2-3; TRBD1 is a possible D gene (7 bases). Germline-derived CDR1 and CDR2 are SGDLS and YYNGEE. V gave up 4 bases and J gave up 6 bases, with 27 bases separating them. The CDR3 extends over 18 amino acids. Here the CDR3 reads CASSFSLTGGGGRDTQYF. The CDR3 DNA reads TGTGCCAGCAGCTTCTCCTTAACCGGTGGAGGGGGCAGGGATACGCAGTATTTT.

This rearrangement joins TRBV9 to TRBJ2-3; no definite D call. V lost 0 bases to trimming and J lost 0 bases, with 11 bases between them. The CDR3 loop spans 16 amino acids. Germline values: CDR1 SGDLS, CDR2 YYNGEE. The CDR3: CASSVDVGYSTDTQYF. CDR3 DNA: TGTGCCAGCAGCGTAGATGTAGGATACAGCACAGATACGCAGTATTTT.

The V gene is TRBV7-9, the J gene TRBJ2-1; maybe TRBD1 (5 bases). This CDR3 has 16 residues. The V gene's germline CDR1 is SEHNR and CDR2 FQNEAQ (reference sequence). V lost 6 bases and J 1 base, leaving 16 bases between the germline ends. DNA for the CDR3: TGTGCCAGCAGTCTGGGTGGCAGGGCTTCCTACAATGAGCAGTTCTTC. Protein sequence: CASSLGGRASYNEQFF.

The chain employs TRBV29-1 and TRBJ1-1; D perhaps matches TRBD1 (5 bases). The CDR3 is made up of 14 amino acids. V lost 1 base and J lost 4, with 13 bases in between. The germline V gene encodes CDR1 SQVTM and CDR2 ANQGSEA. This CDR3 is CSVEVGTSSTEAFF. Here the CDR3 DNA reads TGCAGCGTTGAAGTTGGGACGTCTTCCACTGAAGCTTTCTTT.

This chain uses TRBV28 with TRBJ2-7, with 12 bases lining up with TRBD2. CDR1 and CDR2 (germline): MDHEN, SYDVKM. The junction had 12 bases not matched to a gene; V was cut back by 1 base and J by 5 bases. The CDR3 contains 18 residues. This CDR3 is CASSLFASGRVSRNEQYF. The CDR3 DNA follows: TGTGCCAGCAGTTTATTTGCTAGCGGGAGGGTTAGTAGGAACGAGCAGTACTTC.

The chain uses TRBV9 and TRBJ1-2, with D perhaps matching TRBD1 (6 bases). CDR1 and CDR2 from the germline V gene are SGDLS and YYNGEE. The CDR3 has 15 residues. Trimming cost V 3 bases and J 2 bases, with 14 bases left between them. This CDR3 reads CASSEGDTGNYGYTF. In nucleotides, the CDR3 is TGTGCCAGCAGCGAGGGGGACACAGGGAACTATGGCTACACCTTC.

As DNA, the CDR3 is TGTGCCAGCAGCCATACCGGGACAGCGAGATACAATGAGCAGTTCTTC. Protein sequence: CASSHTGTARYNEQFF. The chain has TRBV4-2 and TRBJ2-1; 7 nucleotides line up with TRBD1. The CDR3 runs to 16 residues. The germline CDR1 and CDR2 sequences are LGHNA and YNFKEQ. V lost 3 bases to trimming and J lost 4 bases; unmatched junction nucleotides: 9.

This chain connects TRBV7-9 to TRBJ2-7; possibly TRBD2 for D (6 bases). Looked up from germline, CDR1 is SEHNR and CDR2 is FQNEAQ (reference sequence). Trimming took 5 bases from V and 0 from J, leaving 14 bases between them. This CDR3 has 15 amino acids. The DNA of the CDR3 is TGTGCCAGCAGCGACCCAGGCGGGACCTCCTACGAGCAGTACTTC. It encodes CASSDPGGTSYEQYF.

The genes are TRBV6-1 and TRBJ1-5, with 7 bases that match TRBD1. The CDR3 is 16 residues long. CDR1 is MNHNS, CDR2 SASEGT, per germline. The junction had 6 bases not matched to a gene; V was cut back by 2 bases and J by 2 bases. The DNA for the CDR3 is TGTGCCAGCAGTGAACCCAGACAGGGACGCAATCAGCCCCAGCATTTT. Amino acid sequence: CASSEPRQGRNQPQHF.

The chain is built from TRBV7-6 and TRBJ1-5; D is undetermined. Trimming took off 4 bases at V and 6 bases at J, with 10 bases between the two ends. The CDR3 sequence is 13 residues long. Germline V CDR1 and CDR2: SGHVS, FNYEAQ. The DNA for the CDR3 is TGTGCCAGCAGCTCCTGGGATGGTCAGCCCCAGCATTTT. It yields the protein CASSSWDGQPQHF.

The rearrangement uses TRBV19 and TRBJ1-1, with D perhaps TRBD1 (5 bases). V lost 5 bases and J 4 bases, leaving 23 bases between the germline ends. The CDR3 consists of 17 residues. In germline, CDR1 is LNHDA, CDR2 SQIVND (reference sequence). For the CDR3, the DNA is TGTGCCAGTAGTCCTAAGGGGACGGTTCTTATGGGCACTGAAGCTTTCTTT. As protein: CASSPKGTVLMGTEAFF.

This rearrangement joins TRBV7-6 to TRBJ1-1, with D possibly being TRBD1 (5 bases). This CDR3 spans 14 amino acids. Trimming pared 5 bases from V and 5 bases from J, leaving 15 bases between. Looked up from germline, CDR1 is SGHVS and CDR2 is FNYEAQ. CDR3 region: CASSLQASGTEAFF. Here the CDR3 DNA reads TGTGCCAGCAGCCTCCAGGCTTCAGGGACTGAAGCTTTCTTT.

A few counts support this clone. The chain employs TRBV27 and TRBJ1-1, with a possible D match to TRBD1 (5 bases). The V end lost 2 bases, the J end lost 10 bases, and 17 bases lay between the germline ends. CDR1 is MNHEY, CDR2 SMNVEV, per germline (reference sequence). The CDR3 covers 14 residues. CDR3 sequence: CASSLGGGGRAAFF. CDR3 DNA: TGTGCCAGCAGTTTAGGAGGAGGAGGCAGGGCAGCTTTCTTT.

This sequence joins TRBV28 and TRBJ2-1; D is perhaps TRBD1 or TRBD2 (5 bases each). The CDR3 is made up of 15 amino acids. Trimming cost V 8 bases and J 7 bases, with 21 bases left between them. Germline V CDR1 and CDR2: MDHEN, SYDVKM. CDR3: CASGTERGSWNEQFF. In DNA form, the CDR3 reads TGTGCCAGCGGCACCGAGAGGGGTAGTTGGAATGAGCAGTTCTTC.

The table lists this clone with a few counts. Other DNA sequences in this specimen translate into the identical CDR3. The rearrangement links TRBV28 to TRBJ2-7; unclear D gene. This CDR3 has 11 amino acids. Trimming stripped 4 bases from V and 2 bases from J, with 3 bases between. Per the germline V gene, CDR1 is MDHEN and CDR2 is SYDVKM. The CDR3 loop reads CASSSTYEQYF. CDR3 DNA sequence: TGTGCCAGCAGTTCGACCTACGAGCAGTACTTC.

V usage is TRBV28 and J usage is TRBJ2-2, with 7 bases fitting TRBD2. V was clipped by 5 bases and J by 1 base; unmatched bases: 7. CDR1 and CDR2 from the germline V gene are MDHEN and SYDVKM. This CDR3 region has 16 residues. CDR3 sequence reads: CASSRLGGENTGELFF. The DNA for the CDR3 is TGTGCCAGCAGTCGACTTGGGGGGGAGAACACCGGGGAGCTGTTTTTT. The entire variable domain, with the rest obtained from reference TRBV28 and TRBJ2-2, is as follows: DVKVTQSSRYLVKRTGEKVFLECVQDMDHENMFWYRQDPGLGLRLIYFSYDVKMKEKGDIPEGYSVSREKKERFSLILESASTNQTSMYLCASSRLGGENTGELFFGEGSRLTVL.

This clone was seen only a few times. CDR3 amino acids: CASSLVEFDTEAFF. Written as DNA, the CDR3 is TGCGCCAGCAGCCTCGTAGAGTTCGACACTGAAGCTTTCTTT. The rearrangement joins TRBV4-3 to TRBJ1-1; D is undetermined. Between the trimmed V and J ends, which lost 4 bases and 3 bases, there was a span of 12 bases. CDR1 and CDR2 (germline): LGHNA, YSLEER. The CDR3 is 14 amino acids.

On this clone: Other DNA sequences from this sample encode an identical CDR3 as well. The V gene is TRBV27, the J gene TRBJ2-1; TRBD2 aligns across 9 bases. The CDR3 length is 16 residues. Losses at the gene ends were 5 bases for V and 2 bases for J; bases not matched to a gene: 7. Germline loops: CDR1 MNHEY, CDR2 SMNVEV (reference sequence). Here the CDR3 DNA reads TGTGCCAGCAGTCCCTCTAGCGGGGAAGCCTACAATGAGCAGTTCTTC. The encoded protein is CASSPSSGEAYNEQFF.

The chain links TRBV6-5 to TRBJ2-5; 7 bases map to TRBD1. V gave up 6 bases and J gave up 3 bases; unmatched junction bases: 10. Looked up from germline, CDR1 is MNHEY and CDR2 is SVGAGI. The CDR3 length is 15 residues. The CDR3 bases are TGTGCCAGCAGATCCCGACAGGGTGTTGAAGAGACCCAGTACTTC. As protein: CASRSRQGVEETQYF.

The chain uses TRBV19 and TRBJ2-4; no clear D gene. V gave up 5 bases and J gave up 0 bases, with 14 bases separating them. Germline CDR1 LNHDA, CDR2 SQIVND (reference sequence). CDR3 length: 16 residues. CDR3 sequence (DNA): TGTGCCAGTAGTTTGGGCTACGGGTTAGCCAAAAACATTCAGTACTTC. As protein: CASSLGYGLAKNIQYF.

J is TRBJ2-2 and V is TRBV15, with 9 bases that match TRBD2. The CDR3 is made up of 19 amino acids. V trimming: 2 bases; J trimming: 3 bases; junction bases outside the gene matches: 13. Per the germline V gene, CDR1 is LNHNV and CDR2 is YYDKDF (reference sequence). As DNA, the CDR3 is TGTGCCACCAGCAGACCATGGACTAGCGCTATGCCGGACACCGGGGAGCTGTTTTTT. The encoded protein is CATSRPWTSAMPDTGELFF.

The V call is TRBV7-2, the J call TRBJ2-3, with 10 positions matching TRBD2. The V gene's germline CDR1 is SGHTA and CDR2 FQGNSA. The CDR3 is 17 amino acids. J gave up 3 bases and V 4 bases, and 10 bases lay outside the gene matches. The CDR3 protein is CASSSFSGLAKTDTQYF. In DNA, the CDR3 is TGTGCCAGCAGCTCTTTTTCGGGACTAGCGAAAACAGATACGCAGTATTTT.

The V call is TRBV4-2, the J call TRBJ2-3; 7 bases are shared with TRBD2. J lost 0 bases, V lost 0 bases, and 12 bases had no gene match. Germline CDR1 reads LGHNA; CDR2 reads YNFKEQ. The length of the CDR3 is 19 residues. The CDR3 here is CASSQEIRDQRESTDTQYF. The DNA for the CDR3 is TGTGCCAGCAGCCAAGAAATCCGAGACCAGCGGGAAAGCACAGATACGCAGTATTTT.

The J gene is TRBJ1-2, the V gene TRBV21-1. TRBV21-1 is described as a pseudogene. CDR3 length: 17 residues. CDR3 coding DNA: TGTGCCAGCAGCAAAGGGGAGCGGGAGCCTCCTGGATATGGCTACACCTTC. Its protein is CASSKGEREPPGYGYTF.

This chain uses TRBV4-3 with TRBJ2-1; 9 positions match TRBD2. Germline CDR1 LGHNA, CDR2 YSLEER. Losses at the gene ends were 4 bases for V and 6 bases for J; bases not matched to a gene: 19. The CDR3 has 19 residues. The CDR3 bases are TGCGCCAGCAGCCCCAGTTCATGGCTAGCGGGATTATTGACCAATGAGCAGTTCTTC. Translated, it gives CASSPSSWLAGLLTNEQFF.

The chain is built from TRBV7-3 and TRBJ2-2; 9 bases agree with TRBD2. Germline CDR1 reads SGHTA; CDR2 reads FQGTGA. The J segment lost 6 bases and the V segment lost 0 bases, leaving 14 bases of the junction unmatched. The CDR3 extends over 19 amino acids. The CDR3 reads CASSLTGSVAGVFPGELFF. Written as DNA, the CDR3 is TGTGCCAGCAGCTTAACGGGATCCGTAGCGGGAGTATTCCCCGGGGAGCTGTTTTTT.

The chain couples TRBV7-9 to TRBJ1-1; D perhaps matches TRBD1 (5 bases). This CDR3 spans 14 amino acids. CDR1 is SEHNR and CDR2 is FQNEAQ in the germline V gene (reference sequence). CDR3 nucleotides: TGTGCATGCCCCCAGGGCACTGGATACACTGAAGCTTTCTTT. Translated, it gives CACPQGTGYTEAFF.

V usage is TRBV29-1 and J usage is TRBJ2-1, with TRBD2 as a possible D gene (6 bases). CDR1 and CDR2 (germline): SQVTM, ANQGSEA. Trimming removed 8 bases from V and 3 bases from J, with 8 bases in between. CDR3 size: 11 residues. The CDR3 loop is CSLAVYNEQFF. Written as DNA, the CDR3 is TGCAGCTTAGCGGTCTACAATGAGCAGTTCTTC.

This clone appeared a single time. Additional DNA sequences in this sample encode the identical CDR3. The J gene is TRBJ2-7, the V gene TRBV14; D is ambiguous. Germline V CDR1 and CDR2: SGHDN, FVKESK. Deletions cut 3 bases from V and 7 bases from J, with 7 bases between. This CDR3 is 11 amino acids long. The CDR3 loop is CASSQGGEQYF. The DNA of the CDR3 is TGTGCCAGCAGCCAGGGTGGGGAGCAGTACTTC. The whole variable domain, filled in from reference TRBV14 and TRBJ2-7, reads EAGVTQFPSHSVIEKGQTVTLRCDPISGHDNLYWYRRVMGKEIKFLLHFVKESKQDESGMPNNRFLAERTGGTYSTLKVQPAELEDSGVYFCASSQGGEQYFGPGTRLTVT.

The chain recombines TRBV6-8 with TRBJ2-5; D is uncertain. The J call may be faulty, since TRBJ2-7 better matches the DNA end. Germline assignment: CDR1 MNHGY and CDR2 SAAAGT. This CDR3 spans 10 amino acids. For the CDR3, the DNA is TGTGCCAGAACTTACTACGAGCAGTACTTC. Residues: CARTYYEQYF.

This chain links TRBV2 with TRBJ2-7; 7 positions match TRBD2. The ends lost 11 bases at V and 2 bases at J; junction bases unmatched: 9. This CDR3 is built from 13 residues. CDR1 and CDR2 from the germline V gene are SNHLY and FYNNEI. The CDR3 sequence: CALRGGRPYEQYF. Written as DNA, the CDR3 is TGTGCCCTCCGGGGAGGGCGTCCCTACGAGCAGTACTTC.